This T cell receptor beta chain comes out of a study of blood T cell repertoires in COVID-19. As for the study in general: Acute and convalescent COVID-19 specimens originated in the United States, Italy and Spain.

TCRdb keeps only in-frame clones here, not all; method: immunoSEQ multiplex PCR. The profile shows approximately 60,000 clones, 85% to 90% of them singletons. Trimming removed 4 bases from V and 5 bases from J, with 24 bases in between. From germline, CDR1 is SGHNT and CDR2 YYREEE (reference sequence). There are 17 residues in the CDR3. This clonotype was obtained from a man aged 50 to 59 with active COVID-19. This chain joins TRBV5-4 and TRBJ1-2; D is uncertain. Source material: peripheral blood. CDR3 bases: TGTGCCAGCAGCCCCGGGCAAGGTGCGGGGATGGGATATGGCTACACCTTC. Encoded protein: CASSPGQGAGMGYGYTF.